This TCR beta chain was documented in a study of cytomegalovirus exposure and HLA in healthy donors. The CDR3 length is 12 residues. CDR1 MNHEY and CDR2 SVGAGI come from the germline V gene. V gave up 6 bases and J gave up 2 bases, with 5 bases separating them. Study outcomes and limitations: In a later analysis, across HLA loci, associated TCR counts were highest for DRB1, lowest for HLA-C. Later analysis demonstrated an association between a missense DCLRE1C variant and TCR beta V- and J-gene trimming.

A note on this clone: As yet, its antigen is unknown.

PCR involved 60 Vbeta and 13 Jbeta primers. Libraries were prepared by immunoSEQ multiplex PCR; TCRdb keeps only in-frame clonotypes and omits some of them. The sample consists of about 180,000 clones, 76% of them appearing once. Material for sequencing was PBMCs. The TCR originated in a man younger than 35 in good health and CMV-seronegative. The chain employs TRBV6-5 and TRBJ2-1; D remains unclear. The chain's CDR3 is CASSPAYNEQFF. The CDR3 nucleotides are TGTGCCAGCAGCCCCGCCTACAATGAGCAGTTCTTC.